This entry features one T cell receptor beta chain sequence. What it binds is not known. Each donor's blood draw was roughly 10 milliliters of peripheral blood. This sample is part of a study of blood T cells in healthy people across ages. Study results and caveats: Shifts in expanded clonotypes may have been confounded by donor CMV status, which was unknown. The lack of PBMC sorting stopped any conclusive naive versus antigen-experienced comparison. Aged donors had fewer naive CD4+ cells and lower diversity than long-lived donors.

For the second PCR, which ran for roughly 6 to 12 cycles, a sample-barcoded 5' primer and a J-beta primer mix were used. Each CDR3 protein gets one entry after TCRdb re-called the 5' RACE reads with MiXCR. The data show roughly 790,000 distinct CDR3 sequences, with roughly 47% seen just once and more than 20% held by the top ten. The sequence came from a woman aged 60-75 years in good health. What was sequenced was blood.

The CDR3 DNA sequence: TGTGCCAGCAGCTTCAGCGGGAGATCCGAGCAGTTCTTC. This gives the protein CASSFSGRSEQFF. This sequence joins TRBV7-6 and TRBJ2-1; 8 bases are shared with TRBD2. The CDR3 loop spans 13 amino acids. Per the germline V gene, CDR1 is SGHVS and CDR2 is FNYEAQ. The junction had 5 bases not matched to a gene; V was cut back by 3 bases and J by 10 bases.